A selection of T cell receptor beta chains follows, all from one sample in a study of human T cells and chemical hapten exposure. MiXCR, run by TCRdb on the RACE reads, gives a single entry per CDR3 protein. The data hold under 200,000 distinct CDR3 sequences, with 28% observed a single time. The sequencing used whole blood, collected in connection with sensitization to the hapten diphenylcyclopropenone (DPC). The receptors were sampled from a woman in her late teens or twenties with alopecia areata. Some clones in this sample may be carry-over from other donors' samples. Each CDR3 is given with its conserved first and last residue. The order of the fields is CDR3 DNA, CDR3 protein, D gene, J gene, clone size, V gene. D genes are given only for firm matches. The size of a clone is reported for some rows only, either as once, few or many, or as a class for expanded clones.

cdr3_nt: TGTGCCAGCAGCCTATATGAGGGGCACAATGAGCAGTTCTTC
cdr3_aa: CASSLYEGHNEQFF
d_call: .
j_call: TRBJ2-1
clone_size: .
v_call: TRBV6-5

cdr3_nt: TGCAGTGCCCGGGACAGGGCTCACTATGGCTACACCTTC
cdr3_aa: CSARDRAHYGYTF
d_call: TRBD1
j_call: TRBJ1-2
clone_size: .
v_call: TRBV20-1

cdr3_nt: TGTGCCAGCAGAACAGATGGAGGGGGAACTGAAGCTTTCTTT
cdr3_aa: CASRTDGGGTEAFF
d_call: .
j_call: TRBJ1-1
clone_size: .
v_call: TRBV2

cdr3_nt: TGTGCCACCAGTGAACCCGGCCTGGAGACCCAGTACTTC
cdr3_aa: CATSEPGLETQYF
d_call: .
j_call: TRBJ2-5
clone_size: .
v_call: TRBV24-1

cdr3_nt: TGCGCCAGCAGCCAAGTCGCGGGACAGGGGATCTACGAGCAGTACTTC
cdr3_aa: CASSQVAGQGIYEQYF
d_call: TRBD1
j_call: TRBJ2-7
clone_size: .
v_call: TRBV4-1

cdr3_nt: TGCAGTGCTAGAGACGGCACCGAGCAGTTCTTC
cdr3_aa: CSARDGTEQFF
d_call: .
j_call: TRBJ2-1
clone_size: few
v_call: TRBV20-1

cdr3_nt: TGTGCCAGCAGCTTCTACCAAGAGACCCAGTACTTC
cdr3_aa: CASSFYQETQYF
d_call: .
j_call: TRBJ2-5
clone_size: .
v_call: TRBV7-2

cdr3_nt: TGTGCCAGCAGCTTAGGCCCTAGAGAGCAGTTCTTC
cdr3_aa: CASSLGPREQFF
d_call: .
j_call: TRBJ2-1
clone_size: few
v_call: TRBV11-3

cdr3_nt: TGTGCCAGCAGCTTAGCTAAGGGGGCTGATGAGCAGTTCTTC
cdr3_aa: CASSLAKGADEQFF
d_call: TRBD1
j_call: TRBJ2-1
clone_size: few
v_call: TRBV7-9

cdr3_nt: TGTGCCAGCCAAACGTCCAGAGACAGCTCCTACGAGCAGTACTTC
cdr3_aa: CASQTSRDSSYEQYF
d_call: .
j_call: TRBJ2-7
clone_size: .
v_call: TRBV18

cdr3_nt: TGTGCCAGCAGTCCACAGACTAGCGGGAGGGTCCCCTACTGGGAGCAGTACTTC
cdr3_aa: CASSPQTSGRVPYWEQYF
d_call: TRBD2
j_call: TRBJ2-7
clone_size: .
v_call: TRBV27

cdr3_nt: TGCAGTGCTAGCGAGGGGACCAACCTAGCCAAAAACATTCAGTACTTC
cdr3_aa: CSASEGTNLAKNIQYF
d_call: .
j_call: TRBJ2-4
clone_size: .
v_call: TRBV20-1

cdr3_nt: TGTGCCAGCAGCTTAATAGGGTTCATGAACACTGAAGCTTTCTTT
cdr3_aa: CASSLIGFMNTEAFF
d_call: .
j_call: TRBJ1-1
clone_size: .
v_call: TRBV7-9

cdr3_nt: TGCAGTGCTACCATTGACAGGAATAATTCACCCCTCCACTTT
cdr3_aa: CSATIDRNNSPLHF
d_call: .
j_call: TRBJ1-6
clone_size: .
v_call: TRBV20-1

cdr3_nt: TGTGCCAGCAGCTTTAACAGAGGAAGCACAGATACGCAGTATTTT
cdr3_aa: CASSFNRGSTDTQYF
d_call: .
j_call: TRBJ2-3
clone_size: .
v_call: TRBV7-8

cdr3_nt: TGCAGTGCTAGAGATTATAAGGATTCACCCCTCCACTTT
cdr3_aa: CSARDYKDSPLHF
d_call: .
j_call: TRBJ1-6
clone_size: .
v_call: TRBV20-1